This T cell receptor (beta chain) appears in the sequencing data of a study of molecular identifiers for immune sequencing clone quantification. Looking at the study overall: RNA, taken in replicates from about 21,000 or 97,000 naive CD8 cells, was split five ways, with four sequenced.

Libraries for naive CD8 T cells, which were made from about 19,000 to 1,100,000 sorted cells, drew on 10%, 30% or 50% of the RNA. A CD8+CD4-CCR7+CD45RA+ gate was used to sort naive CD8 T cells. Germline lookup yields CDR1 SGHRS and CDR2 YFSETQ. This CDR3 is built from 13 residues. About this clonotype itself: The junction and the germline gene differ at one end; a read error may be behind it.

TCRdb redid the calling of the PCR reads with MiXCR, one entry per CDR3 protein. The sample contains about 97,000 distinct CDR3 sequences, about a third of which appear only once. The V gene is TRBV5-1, the J gene TRBJ2-5, with unresolved D. This sequence originates from a human donor in good health. Some libraries in this study had Jurkat cell RNA spiked in. The sequenced sample consisted of naive CD8+ T cells from blood, with Jurkat cell RNA spiked in. Described subset: FACS-sorted CD8+CD4-CCR7+CD45RA+ naive T cells. The CDR3 reads CAGRWQAQETQYF. The CDR3 region has the DNA TGCGCCGGCAGGTGGCAGGCCCAAGAGACCCAGTACTTC.